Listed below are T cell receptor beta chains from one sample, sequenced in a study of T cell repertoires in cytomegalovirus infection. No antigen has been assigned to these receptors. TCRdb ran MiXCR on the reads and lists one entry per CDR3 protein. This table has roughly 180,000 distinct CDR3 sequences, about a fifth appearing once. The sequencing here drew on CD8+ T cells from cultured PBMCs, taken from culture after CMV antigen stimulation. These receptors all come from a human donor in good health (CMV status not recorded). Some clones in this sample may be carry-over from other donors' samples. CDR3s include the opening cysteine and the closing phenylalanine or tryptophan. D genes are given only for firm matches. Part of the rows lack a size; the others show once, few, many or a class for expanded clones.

CDR3 DNA: TGCGCCAGCAGCCAAGATGAACGTTCGAACACTGAAGCTTTCTTT
CDR3 protein: CASSQDERSNTEAFF
D gene: .
clone size: .
J gene: TRBJ1-1
V gene: TRBV4-1

CDR3 DNA: TGCAGTGCTCTTTCCCCCACGGACACTGAAGCTTTCTTT
CDR3 protein: CSALSPTDTEAFF
D gene: .
clone size: .
J gene: TRBJ1-1
V gene: TRBV20-1

CDR3 DNA: TGTGCCAGCAGCTTAGGGCGGACTAATGAAAAACTGTTTTTT
CDR3 protein: CASSLGRTNEKLFF
D gene: .
clone size: .
J gene: TRBJ1-4
V gene: TRBV7-6

CDR3 DNA: TGCGCCAGCAGCCAAGGTAGTCAGGGGGCCGGGGCCGTTTATGCTTTCTTT
CDR3 protein: CASSQGSQGAGAVYAFF
D gene: TRBD1
clone size: .
J gene: TRBJ1-1
V gene: TRBV4-3

CDR3 DNA: TGTGCCAGAGAGGTCGACCGAGCCTACGAGCAGTACTTC
CDR3 protein: CAREVDRAYEQYF
D gene: .
clone size: few
J gene: TRBJ2-7
V gene: TRBV6-2/TRBV6-3

CDR3 DNA: TGCGCCTTGCCCGGCCGCACAGATACGCAGTATTTT
CDR3 protein: CALPGRTDTQYF
D gene: .
clone size: few
J gene: TRBJ2-3
V gene: TRBV20-1

CDR3 DNA: TGTGCCAGCAGCCCGGGGGTCGGGGGTCGGAACACTGAAGCTTTCTTT
CDR3 protein: CASSPGVGGRNTEAFF
D gene: .
clone size: .
J gene: TRBJ1-1
V gene: TRBV7-2

CDR3 DNA: TGTGCCAGCAGCGTAAGTAGGGGGCAGAATGAGCAGTTCTTC
CDR3 protein: CASSVSRGQNEQFF
D gene: TRBD1
clone size: few
J gene: TRBJ2-1
V gene: TRBV9

CDR3 DNA: TGTGCCAGCAGTTACTCGAGAGACAGTCTCTATGGCTACACCTTC
CDR3 protein: CASSYSRDSLYGYTF
D gene: .
clone size: .
J gene: TRBJ1-2
V gene: TRBV6-5

CDR3 DNA: TGCGCCAGCAGCTCCCCCCCTAGCGGGGTTTACAATGAGCAGTTCTTC
CDR3 protein: CASSSPPSGVYNEQFF
D gene: TRBD2
clone size: .
J gene: TRBJ2-1
V gene: TRBV4-1

CDR3 DNA: TGTGCCATCAGTGAGTCGGTTGGCTACACCTTC
CDR3 protein: CAISESVGYTF
D gene: .
clone size: .
J gene: TRBJ1-2
V gene: TRBV10-3

CDR3 DNA: TGTGCCAGCAGCGGACTAGCGGGGGGAACACTTCCTTACAATGAGCAGTTCTTC
CDR3 protein: CASSGLAGGTLPYNEQFF
D gene: TRBD2
clone size: .
J gene: TRBJ2-1
V gene: TRBV7-2

CDR3 DNA: TGTGCCAGCAGCTTCGGACGGAACACCGGGGAGCTGTTTTTT
CDR3 protein: CASSFGRNTGELFF
D gene: .
clone size: .
J gene: TRBJ2-2
V gene: TRBV11-2

CDR3 DNA: TGTGCCAGCAGCGCTAGAGGACACAAAAACACTGAAGCTTTCTTT
CDR3 protein: CASSARGHKNTEAFF
D gene: .
clone size: .
J gene: TRBJ1-1
V gene: TRBV7-9

CDR3 DNA: TGTGCCAGCACCATTAGACAGGGGGCCGCCTATGGCTACACCTTC
CDR3 protein: CASTIRQGAAYGYTF
D gene: TRBD1
clone size: few
J gene: TRBJ1-2
V gene: TRBV27

CDR3 DNA: TGTGCCAGCAGCCTCGGGGGTCTAAGCTCCTACAATGAGCAGTTCTTC
CDR3 protein: CASSLGGLSSYNEQFF
D gene: .
clone size: .
J gene: TRBJ2-1
V gene: TRBV11-2

CDR3 DNA: TGTGCCAGCAGCAGCACTAGCGGGGGCGCCTACAATGAGCAGTTCTTC
CDR3 protein: CASSSTSGGAYNEQFF
D gene: TRBD2
clone size: .
J gene: TRBJ2-1
V gene: TRBV7-7

CDR3 DNA: TGTGCCAGCAGTTTAGGGGACCTCCTCAATCAGCCCCAGCATTTT
CDR3 protein: CASSLGDLLNQPQHF
D gene: .
clone size: few
J gene: TRBJ1-5
V gene: TRBV28

CDR3 DNA: TGCAGCGTTGAGGGGCGGCCCACCGGGGAGCTGTTTTTT
CDR3 protein: CSVEGRPTGELFF
D gene: .
clone size: .
J gene: TRBJ2-2
V gene: TRBV29-1

CDR3 DNA: TGTGCCAGCAGTTACAGCAGAGATGGAGAGACCCAGTACTTC
CDR3 protein: CASSYSRDGETQYF
D gene: .
clone size: .
J gene: TRBJ2-5
V gene: TRBV6-5

CDR3 DNA: TGTGCCAGCAGTCCCGGAGGACTAGCGTTCAATGAGCAGTTCTTC
CDR3 protein: CASSPGGLAFNEQFF
D gene: TRBD2
clone size: few
J gene: TRBJ2-1
V gene: TRBV12-3/TRBV12-4

CDR3 DNA: TGTGCCAGCAGTGGTCCGCTTGGTGCAACTAATGAAAAACTGTTTTTT
CDR3 protein: CASSGPLGATNEKLFF
D gene: .
clone size: few
J gene: TRBJ1-4
V gene: TRBV12-3/TRBV12-4

CDR3 DNA: TGTGCCAGCAGTCCCCCGGGGGACCTAAGAGGCTACACCTTC
CDR3 protein: CASSPPGDLRGYTF
D gene: .
clone size: .
J gene: TRBJ1-2
V gene: TRBV28

CDR3 DNA: TGTGCCAGCAGCCAAGATCGAGGGGCCCGGTCACCCCTCCACTTT
CDR3 protein: CASSQDRGARSPLHF
D gene: .
clone size: many
J gene: TRBJ1-6
V gene: TRBV4-2

CDR3 DNA: TGTGCCAGCAACCCCGTAGAGGGCCAAGAGACCCAGTACTTC
CDR3 protein: CASNPVEGQETQYF
D gene: .
clone size: .
J gene: TRBJ2-5
V gene: TRBV14

CDR3 DNA: TGTGCCACCGCGGACCGGGACAGGGGCATTTACTATGGCTACACCTTC
CDR3 protein: CATADRDRGIYYGYTF
D gene: TRBD1
clone size: few
J gene: TRBJ1-2
V gene: TRBV6-1

CDR3 DNA: TGTGCTAGTGGTTTGGCACCCGGGGTTCTGACTGAAGCTTTCTTT
CDR3 protein: CASGLAPGVLTEAFF
D gene: .
clone size: .
J gene: TRBJ1-1
V gene: TRBV12-5

CDR3 DNA: TGTGCCAGCAGCTTTAGTAGGGGGGGGGGATCAACTAATGAAAAACTGTTTTTT
CDR3 protein: CASSFSRGGGSTNEKLFF
D gene: .
clone size: .
J gene: TRBJ1-4
V gene: TRBV7-2

CDR3 DNA: TGTGCCAGCAGCTTCCCTTCGGCAGATACGCAGTATTTT
CDR3 protein: CASSFPSADTQYF
D gene: .
clone size: .
J gene: TRBJ2-3
V gene: TRBV7-9

CDR3 DNA: TGTGCCAGCAGTTTGAACCGGGTAGCGGGGGAAGAGACCCAGTACTTC
CDR3 protein: CASSLNRVAGEETQYF
D gene: TRBD2
clone size: .
J gene: TRBJ2-5
V gene: TRBV28

CDR3 DNA: TGTGCCAGCAGTAAGGGACACTACACCGGGGAGCTGTTTTTT
CDR3 protein: CASSKGHYTGELFF
D gene: .
clone size: few
J gene: TRBJ2-2
V gene: TRBV12-3/TRBV12-4

CDR3 DNA: TGTGCCAGCAGGATAAGGGTCCACGAGCAGTACTTC
CDR3 protein: CASRIRVHEQYF
D gene: .
clone size: .
J gene: TRBJ2-7
V gene: TRBV2

CDR3 DNA: TGTGCCAGCACCCAGGTTGAGGACATGCAGAAACTGTTTTTT
CDR3 protein: CASTQVEDMQKLFF
D gene: .
clone size: .
J gene: TRBJ1-4
V gene: TRBV6-1

CDR3 DNA: TGTGCCAGCAGCTTAAGATTCCCAGGGAACATTACTTCCTACGAGCAGTACTTC
CDR3 protein: CASSLRFPGNITSYEQYF
D gene: .
clone size: few
J gene: TRBJ2-7
V gene: TRBV7-2

CDR3 DNA: TGTGCCAGCAGCTTAAACAGGGTTGTTGAAGCTTTCTTT
CDR3 protein: CASSLNRVVEAFF
D gene: .
clone size: .
J gene: TRBJ1-1
V gene: TRBV7-2